The T cell receptor (beta chain) under discussion was sequenced for a study of blood T cell repertoires in COVID-19. The germline CDR1 and CDR2 sequences are SNHLY and FYNNEI. V shed 4 bases and J 6 bases; nucleotides not matched to a gene: 0. The CDR3 has 13 amino acids. Per the original data handling: Scientists estimated how many nucleated cells there were by amplifying reference gene primers. Measured with immunoSEQ multiplex PCR; TCRdb has only the in-frame clones, and not every one. D and trimming were read from the DNA, whereas the V and J calls and clone size are those reported in that table. The sample shows fewer than 300,000 clones, under 95% of them seen only once.

This clonotype was sampled from a middle-aged woman with acute COVID-19. The V call is TRBV2, the J call TRBJ2-2, with TRBD1 matching 9 bases. The sample consisted of PBMCs or T cells enriched from blood (not recorded which). The CDR3 region has the DNA TGTGCCAGCAGTGGACAGGGGGCCGGGGAGCTGTTTTTT. Protein sequence: CASSGQGAGELFF.